The sequence of this T cell receptor beta chain was determined in a study of Ad26.COV2.S vaccination and SARS-CoV-2 variants. Study findings and constraints: Non-spike TCR breadth did not differ much between vaccine and placebo recipients. Ad26.COV2.S recipients had broader spike-specific TCRs (P = 0.0014).

This table comes from immunoSEQ multiplex PCR, and its TCRdb copy is limited to in-frame clones, with some not included. The sample holds roughly 380,000 clones, roughly nine tenths seen once. Details on this clone: Its antigen is unidentified.

V was pared by 2 bases and J by 7 bases, with 17 bases of the junction left unmatched. Germline lookup yields CDR1 SGHRS and CDR2 YFSETQ. CDR3 length equals 17 residues. The TCR originated in a human donor who had recovered from COVID-19. Sequenced material: peripheral blood, taken after recovery from COVID-19. The V and J genes are TRBV5-1 and TRBJ2-7; 8 bases match TRBD1. Here the CDR3 reads CASSFASSGTGVREQYF. The DNA of the CDR3 is TGCGCCAGCAGCTTTGCCTCCTCCGGGACAGGAGTACGGGAGCAGTACTTC. Supplemented by reference TRBV5-1 and TRBJ2-7, the full variable domain reads KAGVTQTPRYLIKTRGQQVTLSCSPISGHRSVSWYQQTPGQGLQFLFEYFSETQRNKGNFPGRFSGRQFSNSRSEMNVSTLELGDSALYLCASSFASSGTGVREQYFGPGTRLTVT.